This T cell receptor (beta chain) was sequenced during a study of blood T cell repertoires in COVID-19. The V segment lost 1 base and the J segment 8 bases; nucleotides outside the gene matches: 1. Germline V CDR1 and CDR2: SGHNT, YENEEA. The CDR3 is made up of 12 amino acids. Assay: immunoSEQ multiplex PCR; the TCRdb copy retains only in-frame clones and omits some. Among about 240,000 clones listed, 80% to 85% were seen once. This clonotype was obtained from a woman aged 55 to 70 with active or convalescent COVID-19. The sequencing sample was made of peripheral blood. The genes are TRBV11-3 and TRBJ1-1; 7 nucleotides line up with TRBD1. CDR3 loop: CASSLGGQEAFF. CDR3 coding DNA: TGTGCCAGCAGCTTAGGGGGACAGGAAGCTTTCTTT.